This T cell receptor beta chain was captured in a study of blood T cells in healthy people across ages (dated by TCRdb to 2013 to 2016). For the wider study: In model experiments, template switching captured about one uniquely barcoded TCR beta cDNA molecule for every two T cells. Age-related changes in TCR beta repertoire diversity were measured in the study by deep sequencing normalized with unique cDNA molecular identifiers. The donors were divided into four age groups: young (average around 15 years), middle-aged (approximately 42), aged (approximately 62) and long-lived (nearly 85). To avoid experimental bias, donors of different ages were spread randomly across the sequencing lanes. Using the same blood draw, the study looked at two additional independent replicas of 1 million unique cDNA reads for two donors, one aged 18 to 30 and the other aged 80 or older.

Measured from the cysteine to the phenylalanine, the CDR3 is 15 residues long. The CDR3 DNA has 45 bases and is translated from base 1. The CDR1 and CDR2 encoded by the germline V gene are SGHTA and FQGNSA. V and J are truncated by 4 bases and 2 bases respectively, leaving an intervening sequence of 15 bases. The library was obtained by 5' RACE. Sequencing was carried out with an Illumina HiSeq 2500. A second PCR of roughly 7 to 11 cycles was performed with a sample-barcoded 5' primer and a J-beta primer mix. A unique molecular identifier was introduced onto each TCR beta cDNA molecule by a template-switch 5' adaptor carrying 12 random nucleotides. Each sample yielded at least 3 million CDR3-containing paired-end reads. All of the RNA was converted into first-strand cDNA using the Mint cDNA synthesis kit, with a TRBC-specific oligonucleotide serving as the primer. After uracil-DNA glycosylase treatment, a first 18-cycle PCR used universal primers M1SS and BC2_uni_R on all cDNA. The authors processed their data as follows. For normalization, 1 million high-quality reads were randomly selected from each sample, with every read carrying a distinct molecular identifier. Reads sharing molecular identifiers were discarded rather than binned into consensus sequences. MiTCR, run with a Q25 quality threshold and the strictest error-elimination algorithm, handled CDR3 identification, clonotype clustering and error correction. Lower-bound total TCR beta diversity was estimated with a nonparametric unseen species model using Euler transformation. TCRdb ran its own pipeline on the public reads, namely fastp trimming at Q25 and MiXCR clone calling, and kept in-frame beta chains. Every CDR3 protein is listed once, alongside the most common genes and DNA of its rows. The V and J calls follow TCRdb's processing rather than the paper's. This sample is represented by around 1,500,000 distinct CDR3 sequences; about 30% of them were singletons. The leading ten clones occupy about 8% of the sample.

The study at large found these results: Donor CMV infection status was unknown, potentially confounding age-related changes in expanded clonotypes. Compared with the aged group, more naive CD4+ T cells, fewer expanded clones and increased TCR diversity were shown by the long-lived group, suggesting age selection. The percentage of naive T cells measured by flow cytometry correlated strongly with observed TCR beta diversity. Estimates of total diversity from one million sequenced T cells were regarded as lower bounds and underestimates. Observed TCR beta diversity per million T cells fell roughly linearly with age, and a significant reduction was already apparent by age around 44. Because profiling used bulk unsorted PBMCs, naive and antigen-experienced compartments could not be compared conclusively.

Of note for this clonotype: Its antigen remains undetermined. There are no base qualities to consult, and no much larger clone falls within one base.

Systemically healthy Caucasian individuals from Russia, some 38 in total and aged roughly 6 to 100 years, were included as donors. Each donor gave 8 to 10 milliliters of peripheral blood, collected into EDTA-treated Vacutainer tubes. Ficoll-Paque density-gradient centrifugation was used to isolate PBMCs, with at least 7 million obtained per sample. Trizol reagent was used to extract total RNA from the PBMCs, yielding at least 6 micrograms per sample. Naive CD45RAhigh/CD27high T cell percentages were measured by flow cytometry on a PBMC aliquot from every donor. This chain is built from TRBV7-2 and TRBJ2-7; no D segment can be confidently identified. The receptor comes from a young woman in good health. Sequencing used blood. The DNA is TGTGCCAGCAGCTCTTTTAGCCTCAAACCCTACGAGCAGTACTTC. It translates to CASSSFSLKPYEQYF.